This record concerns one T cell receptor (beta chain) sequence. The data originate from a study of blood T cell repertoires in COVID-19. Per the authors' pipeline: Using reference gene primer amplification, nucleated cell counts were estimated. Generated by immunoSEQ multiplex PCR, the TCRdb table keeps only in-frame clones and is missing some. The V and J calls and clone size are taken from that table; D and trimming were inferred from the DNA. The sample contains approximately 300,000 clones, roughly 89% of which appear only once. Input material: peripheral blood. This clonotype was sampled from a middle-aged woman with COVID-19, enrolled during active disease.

The DNA for the CDR3 is TGTGCCAGCAGCTTAGTTCGGGGGGCCAACGTCCTGACTTTC. It specifies CASSLVRGANVLTF. The genes are TRBV7-2 and TRBJ2-6; no firm D call. The ends were cut back, 1 base at V and 4 bases at J, with 5 bases in the middle. Germline lookup yields CDR1 SGHTA and CDR2 FQGNSA. The CDR3 runs to 14 residues. Complete variable domain (other parts from reference TRBV7-2 and TRBJ2-6): GAGVSQSPSNKVTEKGKDVELRCDPISGHTALYWYRQSLGQGLEFLIYFQGNSAPDKSGLPSDRFSAERTGGSVSTLTIQRTQQEDSAVYLCASSLVRGANVLTFGAGSRLTVL.